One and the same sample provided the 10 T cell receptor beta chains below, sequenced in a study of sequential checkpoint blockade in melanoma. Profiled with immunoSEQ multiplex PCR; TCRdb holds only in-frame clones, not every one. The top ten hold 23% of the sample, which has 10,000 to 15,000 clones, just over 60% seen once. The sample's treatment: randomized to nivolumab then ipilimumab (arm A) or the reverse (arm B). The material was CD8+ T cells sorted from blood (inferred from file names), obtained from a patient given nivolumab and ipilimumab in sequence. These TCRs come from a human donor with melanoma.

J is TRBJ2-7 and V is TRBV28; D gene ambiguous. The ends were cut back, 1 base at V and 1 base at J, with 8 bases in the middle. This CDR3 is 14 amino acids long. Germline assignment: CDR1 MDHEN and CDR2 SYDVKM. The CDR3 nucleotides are TGTGCCAGCAGTTTATCTGGCGGATCCTACGAGCAGTACTTC. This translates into CASSLSGGSYEQYF.

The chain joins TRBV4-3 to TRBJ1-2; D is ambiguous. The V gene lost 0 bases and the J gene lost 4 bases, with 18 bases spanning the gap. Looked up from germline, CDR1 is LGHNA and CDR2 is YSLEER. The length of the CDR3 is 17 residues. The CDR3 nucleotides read TGCGCCAGCAGCCAAGATCGCAGTCTGGTGGCTCTCTATGGCTACACCTTC. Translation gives CASSQDRSLVALYGYTF.

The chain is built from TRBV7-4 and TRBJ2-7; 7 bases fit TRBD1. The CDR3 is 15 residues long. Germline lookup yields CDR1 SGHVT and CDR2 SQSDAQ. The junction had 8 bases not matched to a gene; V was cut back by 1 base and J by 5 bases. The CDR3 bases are TGTGCCAGCAGCTTAGATGGCAGGGGGAAGGACGAGCAGTACTTC. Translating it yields CASSLDGRGKDEQYF.

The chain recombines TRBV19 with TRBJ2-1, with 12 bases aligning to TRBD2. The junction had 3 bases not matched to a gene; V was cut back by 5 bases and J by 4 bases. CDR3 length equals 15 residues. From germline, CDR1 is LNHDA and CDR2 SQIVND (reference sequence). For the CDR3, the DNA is TGTGCCAGTAGTCGGACTAGCGGGGATTACAATGAGCAGTTCTTC. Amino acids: CASSRTSGDYNEQFF.

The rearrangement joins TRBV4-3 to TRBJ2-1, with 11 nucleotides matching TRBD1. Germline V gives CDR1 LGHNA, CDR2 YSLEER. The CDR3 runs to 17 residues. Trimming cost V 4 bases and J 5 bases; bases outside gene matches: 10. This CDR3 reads CASSLHWDRGNNNEQFF. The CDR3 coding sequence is TGCGCCAGCAGCCTCCATTGGGACAGGGGGAATAACAATGAGCAGTTCTTC.

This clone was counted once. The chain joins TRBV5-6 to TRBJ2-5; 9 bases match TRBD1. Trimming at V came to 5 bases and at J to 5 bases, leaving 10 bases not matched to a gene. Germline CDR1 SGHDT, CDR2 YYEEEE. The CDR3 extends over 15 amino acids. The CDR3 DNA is TGTGCCAGCAGAGATACAGGGGGCCTCGGGGAGACCCAGTACTTC. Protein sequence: CASRDTGGLGETQYF.

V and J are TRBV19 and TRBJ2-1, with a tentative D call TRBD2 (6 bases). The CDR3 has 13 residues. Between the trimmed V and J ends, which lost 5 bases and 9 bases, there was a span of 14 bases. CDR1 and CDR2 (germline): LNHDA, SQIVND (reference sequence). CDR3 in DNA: TGTGCCAGTAGTGAGAATGGGACTCCTGAGCAGTTCTTC. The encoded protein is CASSENGTPEQFF.

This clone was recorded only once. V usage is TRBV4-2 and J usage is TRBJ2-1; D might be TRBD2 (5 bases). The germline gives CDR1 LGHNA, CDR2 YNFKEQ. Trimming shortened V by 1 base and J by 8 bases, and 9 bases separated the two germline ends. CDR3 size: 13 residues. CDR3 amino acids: CASSQGEGYEQFF. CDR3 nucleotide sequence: TGTGCCAGCAGCCAAGGCGAGGGATATGAGCAGTTCTTC.

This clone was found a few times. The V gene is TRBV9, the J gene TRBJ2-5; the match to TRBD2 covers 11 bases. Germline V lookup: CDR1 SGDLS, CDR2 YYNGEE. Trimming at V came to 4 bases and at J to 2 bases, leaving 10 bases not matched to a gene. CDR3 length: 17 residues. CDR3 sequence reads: CASSPPGLAGGQETQYF. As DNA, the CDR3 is TGTGCCAGCAGCCCCCCCGGCCTAGCGGGAGGTCAAGAGACCCAGTACTTC.

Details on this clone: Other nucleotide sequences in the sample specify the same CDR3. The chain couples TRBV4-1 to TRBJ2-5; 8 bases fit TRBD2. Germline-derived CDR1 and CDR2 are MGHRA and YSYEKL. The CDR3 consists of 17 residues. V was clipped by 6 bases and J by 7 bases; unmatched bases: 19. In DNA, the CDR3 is TGCGCCAGCAGTCTAAGGGGCCAAGCGGGGGCGAGTGGGACCCAGTACTTC. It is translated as CASSLRGQAGASGTQYF.